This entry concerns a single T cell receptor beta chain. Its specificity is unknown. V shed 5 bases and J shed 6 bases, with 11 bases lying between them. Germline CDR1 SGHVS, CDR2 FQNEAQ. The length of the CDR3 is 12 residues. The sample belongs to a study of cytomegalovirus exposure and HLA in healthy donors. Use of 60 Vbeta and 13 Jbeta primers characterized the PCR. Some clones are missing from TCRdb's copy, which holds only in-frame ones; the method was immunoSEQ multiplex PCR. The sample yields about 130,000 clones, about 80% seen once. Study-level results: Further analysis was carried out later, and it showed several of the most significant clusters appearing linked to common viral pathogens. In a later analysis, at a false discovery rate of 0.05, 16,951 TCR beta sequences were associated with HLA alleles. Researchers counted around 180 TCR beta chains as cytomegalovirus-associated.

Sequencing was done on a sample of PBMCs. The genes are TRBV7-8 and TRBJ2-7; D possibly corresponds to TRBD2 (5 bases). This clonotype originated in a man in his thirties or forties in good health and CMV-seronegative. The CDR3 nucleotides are TGTGCCAGCAGCCCGGGGATAGGCGAGCAGTACTTC. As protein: CASSPGIGEQYF.